This T cell receptor (beta chain) came from a study of cytomegalovirus exposure and HLA in healthy donors. The PCR was carried out with 60 Vbeta primers and 13 Jbeta primers. Only in-frame clones appear in the TCRdb table, and some are missing; sequencing was by immunoSEQ multiplex PCR. The sample has roughly 100,000 clones; 76% are singletons. This CDR3 is built from 15 residues. Germline assignment: CDR1 MNHEY and CDR2 SVGAGI. J was trimmed by 1 base and V by 4 bases; bases with no gene match: 5. This clone has only one observation. This sequence originates from a man aged 40-55 years in good health and CMV-seropositive. Sequenced material: PBMCs. J is TRBJ1-1 and V is TRBV6-5; 8 positions agree with TRBD1. The CDR3 sequence is CASSFQGARNTEAFF. The CDR3 nucleotides are TGTGCCAGCAGTTTTCAGGGGGCCAGGAACACTGAAGCTTTCTTT.